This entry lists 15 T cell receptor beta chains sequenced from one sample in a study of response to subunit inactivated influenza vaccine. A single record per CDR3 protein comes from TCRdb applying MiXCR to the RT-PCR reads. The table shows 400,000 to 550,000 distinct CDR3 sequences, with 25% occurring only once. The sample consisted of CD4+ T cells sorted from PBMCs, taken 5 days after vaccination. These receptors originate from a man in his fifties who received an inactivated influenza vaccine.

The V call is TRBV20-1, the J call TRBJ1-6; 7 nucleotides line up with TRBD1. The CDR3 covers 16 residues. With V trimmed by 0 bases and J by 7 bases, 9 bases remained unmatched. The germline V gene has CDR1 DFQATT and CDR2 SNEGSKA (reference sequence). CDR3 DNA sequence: TGCAGTGCTAGAGAGAAGGGCAGGGGGATGAATTCACCCCTCCACTTT. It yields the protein CSAREKGRGMNSPLHF.

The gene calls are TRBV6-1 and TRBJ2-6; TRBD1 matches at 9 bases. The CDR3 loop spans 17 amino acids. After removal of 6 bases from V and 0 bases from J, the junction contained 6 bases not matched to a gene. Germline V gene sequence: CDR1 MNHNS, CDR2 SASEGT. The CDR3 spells CASSRQGEISGANVLTF. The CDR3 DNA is TGTGCCAGCAGCAGACAGGGGGAAATCTCTGGGGCCAACGTCCTGACTTTC.

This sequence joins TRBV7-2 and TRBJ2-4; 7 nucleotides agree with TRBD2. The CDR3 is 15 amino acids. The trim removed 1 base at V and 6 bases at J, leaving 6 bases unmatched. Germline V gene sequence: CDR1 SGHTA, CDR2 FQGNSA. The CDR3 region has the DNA TGTGCCAGCAGCTTAGGGACTAGTCTATCAAACATTCAGTACTTC. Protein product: CASSLGTSLSNIQYF.

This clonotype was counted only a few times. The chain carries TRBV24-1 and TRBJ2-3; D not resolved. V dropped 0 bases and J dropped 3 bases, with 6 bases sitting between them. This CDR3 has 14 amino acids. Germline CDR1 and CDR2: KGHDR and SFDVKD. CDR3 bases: TGTGCCACCAGTGATTTGTGGGGAACAGATACGCAGTATTTT. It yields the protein CATSDLWGTDTQYF.

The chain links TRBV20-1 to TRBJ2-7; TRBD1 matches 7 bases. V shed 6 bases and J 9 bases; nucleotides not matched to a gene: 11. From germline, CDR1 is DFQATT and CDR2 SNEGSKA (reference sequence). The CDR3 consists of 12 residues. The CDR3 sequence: CSATAQGVAQYF. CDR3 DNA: TGCAGTGCCACCGCCCAGGGGGTTGCGCAGTACTTC.

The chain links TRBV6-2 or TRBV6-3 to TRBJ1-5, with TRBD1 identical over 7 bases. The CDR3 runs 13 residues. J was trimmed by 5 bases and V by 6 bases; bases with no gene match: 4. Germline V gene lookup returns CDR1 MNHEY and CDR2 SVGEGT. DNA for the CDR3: TGTGCCAGCAGAGGACAGGATTATCAGCCCCAGCATTTT. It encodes CASRGQDYQPQHF.

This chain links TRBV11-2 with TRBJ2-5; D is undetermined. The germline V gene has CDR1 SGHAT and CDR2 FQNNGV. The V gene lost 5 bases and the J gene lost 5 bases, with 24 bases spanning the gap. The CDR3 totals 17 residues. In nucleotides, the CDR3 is TGTGCCAGCAGCCTGAGCTCCATCCAGAAGGCCTCGGAGACCCAGTACTTC. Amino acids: CASSLSSIQKASETQYF. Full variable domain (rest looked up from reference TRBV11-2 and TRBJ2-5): EAGVAQSPRYKIIEKRQSVAFWCNPISGHATLYWYQQILGQGPKLLIQFQNNGVVDDSQLPKDRFSAERLKGVDSTLKIQPAKLEDSAVYLCASSLSSIQKASETQYFGPGTRLLVL.

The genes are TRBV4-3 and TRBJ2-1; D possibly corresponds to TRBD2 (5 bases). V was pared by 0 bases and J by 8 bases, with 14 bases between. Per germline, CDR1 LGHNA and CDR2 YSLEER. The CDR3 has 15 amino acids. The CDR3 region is CASSQDRTRSDEQFF. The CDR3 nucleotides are TGCGCCAGCAGCCAAGATCGGACTCGCAGCGATGAGCAGTTCTTC.

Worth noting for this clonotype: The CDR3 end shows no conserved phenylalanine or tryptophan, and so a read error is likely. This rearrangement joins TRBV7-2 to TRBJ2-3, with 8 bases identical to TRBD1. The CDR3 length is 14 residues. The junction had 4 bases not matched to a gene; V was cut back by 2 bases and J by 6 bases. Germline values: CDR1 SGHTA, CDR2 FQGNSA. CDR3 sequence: CASSLRDRKDTQYI. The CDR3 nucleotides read TGTGCCAGCAGCTTACGGGACAGGAAGGATACGCAGTATATT.

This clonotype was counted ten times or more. CDR3 amino acids: CASGDGGITGELFF. CDR3 in DNA: TGCGCCAGTGGGGACGGCGGTATCACCGGGGAGCTGTTTTTT. This chain uses TRBV5-1 with TRBJ2-2, with D perhaps given as TRBD1 or TRBD2 (5 bases each). With 8 bases removed from V and 4 bases from J, the gap between germline ends came to 15 bases. The CDR3 totals 14 residues. CDR1 is SGHRS and CDR2 is YFSETQ in the germline V gene.

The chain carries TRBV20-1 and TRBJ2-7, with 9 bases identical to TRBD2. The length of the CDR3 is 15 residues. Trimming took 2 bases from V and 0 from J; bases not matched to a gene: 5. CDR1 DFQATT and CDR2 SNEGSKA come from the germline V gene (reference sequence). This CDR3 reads CSARRPAGGSYEQYF. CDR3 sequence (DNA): TGCAGTGCTAGACGGCCAGCGGGGGGCTCCTACGAGCAGTACTTC.

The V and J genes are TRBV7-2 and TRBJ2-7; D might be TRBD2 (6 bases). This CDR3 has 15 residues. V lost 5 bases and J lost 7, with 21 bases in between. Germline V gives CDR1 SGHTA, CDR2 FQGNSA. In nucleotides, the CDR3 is TGTGCCAGCAGCCAGGGATCGGTGTGGGGGGTGGAGCAGTACTTC. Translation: CASSQGSVWGVEQYF.

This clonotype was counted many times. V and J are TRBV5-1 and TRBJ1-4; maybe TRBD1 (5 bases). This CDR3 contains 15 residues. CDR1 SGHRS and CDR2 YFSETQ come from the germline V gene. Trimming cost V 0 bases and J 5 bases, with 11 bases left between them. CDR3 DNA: TGCGCCAGCAGCTTGGCCGGGACGGCGAATGAAAAACTGTTTTTT. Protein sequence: CASSLAGTANEKLFF. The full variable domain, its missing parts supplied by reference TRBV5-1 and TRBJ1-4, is KAGVTQTPRYLIKTRGQQVTLSCSPISGHRSVSWYQQTPGQGLQFLFEYFSETQRNKGNFPGRFSGRQFSNSRSEMNVSTLELGDSALYLCASSLAGTANEKLFFGSGTQLSVL.

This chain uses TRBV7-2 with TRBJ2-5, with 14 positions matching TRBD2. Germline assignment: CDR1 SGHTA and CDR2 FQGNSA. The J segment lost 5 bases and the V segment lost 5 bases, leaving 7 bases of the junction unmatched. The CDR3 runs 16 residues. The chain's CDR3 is CASSETSGGAGETQYF. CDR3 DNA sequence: TGTGCCAGCAGCGAGACTAGCGGGGGGGCCGGGGAGACCCAGTACTTC.

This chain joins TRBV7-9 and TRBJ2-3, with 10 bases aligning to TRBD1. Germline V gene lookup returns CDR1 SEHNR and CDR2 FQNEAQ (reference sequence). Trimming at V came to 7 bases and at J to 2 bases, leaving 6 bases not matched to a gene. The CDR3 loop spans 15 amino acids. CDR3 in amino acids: CASNTGQGYTDTQYF. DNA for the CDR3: TGTGCCAGCAACACGGGACAGGGGTACACAGATACGCAGTATTTT. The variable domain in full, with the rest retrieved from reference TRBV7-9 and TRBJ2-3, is DTGVSQNPRHKITKRGQNVTFRCDPISEHNRLYWYRQTLGQGPEFLTYFQNEAQLEKSRLLSDRFSAERPKGSFSTLEIQRTEQGDSAMYLCASNTGQGYTDTQYFGPGTRLTVL.